In its sample, the clone carrying this TCR beta chain was seen once. The sample is drawn from a study of response to subunit inactivated influenza vaccine. TCRdb itself ran the RT-PCR reads through MiXCR, one entry per CDR3 protein. This sample has 610,000 or so distinct CDR3 sequences, with about 14% found just once. V was trimmed by 2 bases and J by 7 bases, leaving 12 bases between them. The CDR3 has 14 amino acids. From germline, CDR1 is MNHEY and CDR2 SVGEGT. The sequences come from PBMCs from blood, collected less than 13 days after vaccination. The V gene is TRBV6-2 or TRBV6-3, the J gene TRBJ1-5; D is unclear. The source of this sequence is a man between 45 and 60 years old who received an inactivated influenza vaccine. CDR3 protein: CASSYRVAEQPQHF. The DNA for the CDR3 is TGTGCCAGCAGTTACAGGGTAGCAGAACAGCCCCAGCATTTT.